This T cell receptor beta chain was profiled in a study of OX40 agonist ivuxolimab in advanced cancers. Study-wide context: Patients' therapy was ivuxolimab, an antibody that acts as an agonist of OX40 (CD134).

The data were produced by immunoSEQ multiplex PCR, yet TCRdb's version contains in-frame clones alone and is incomplete. This sample has about 68,000 clones, with roughly 84% found just once. Blood samples were obtained at baseline, cycle 4 day 1, and cycle 7 day 1. V was cut by 10 bases and J by 4 bases, with 16 bases left in between. CDR1 is LNHDA, CDR2 SQIVND, per germline (reference sequence). CDR3 length: 13 amino acids. The chain recombines TRBV19 with TRBJ1-1; maybe TRBD1 (5 bases). Sequencing was performed on CD4+ or CD8+ T cells sorted from blood, taken in a trial of the OX40 agonist ivuxolimab. The clonotype comes from an adult with an advanced solid tumor such as melanoma, head and neck, liver or kidney cancer. As DNA, the CDR3 is TGTGCCACTCTCAAGACAGACCCCACTGAAGCTTTCTTT. This sequence encodes CATLKTDPTEAFF.